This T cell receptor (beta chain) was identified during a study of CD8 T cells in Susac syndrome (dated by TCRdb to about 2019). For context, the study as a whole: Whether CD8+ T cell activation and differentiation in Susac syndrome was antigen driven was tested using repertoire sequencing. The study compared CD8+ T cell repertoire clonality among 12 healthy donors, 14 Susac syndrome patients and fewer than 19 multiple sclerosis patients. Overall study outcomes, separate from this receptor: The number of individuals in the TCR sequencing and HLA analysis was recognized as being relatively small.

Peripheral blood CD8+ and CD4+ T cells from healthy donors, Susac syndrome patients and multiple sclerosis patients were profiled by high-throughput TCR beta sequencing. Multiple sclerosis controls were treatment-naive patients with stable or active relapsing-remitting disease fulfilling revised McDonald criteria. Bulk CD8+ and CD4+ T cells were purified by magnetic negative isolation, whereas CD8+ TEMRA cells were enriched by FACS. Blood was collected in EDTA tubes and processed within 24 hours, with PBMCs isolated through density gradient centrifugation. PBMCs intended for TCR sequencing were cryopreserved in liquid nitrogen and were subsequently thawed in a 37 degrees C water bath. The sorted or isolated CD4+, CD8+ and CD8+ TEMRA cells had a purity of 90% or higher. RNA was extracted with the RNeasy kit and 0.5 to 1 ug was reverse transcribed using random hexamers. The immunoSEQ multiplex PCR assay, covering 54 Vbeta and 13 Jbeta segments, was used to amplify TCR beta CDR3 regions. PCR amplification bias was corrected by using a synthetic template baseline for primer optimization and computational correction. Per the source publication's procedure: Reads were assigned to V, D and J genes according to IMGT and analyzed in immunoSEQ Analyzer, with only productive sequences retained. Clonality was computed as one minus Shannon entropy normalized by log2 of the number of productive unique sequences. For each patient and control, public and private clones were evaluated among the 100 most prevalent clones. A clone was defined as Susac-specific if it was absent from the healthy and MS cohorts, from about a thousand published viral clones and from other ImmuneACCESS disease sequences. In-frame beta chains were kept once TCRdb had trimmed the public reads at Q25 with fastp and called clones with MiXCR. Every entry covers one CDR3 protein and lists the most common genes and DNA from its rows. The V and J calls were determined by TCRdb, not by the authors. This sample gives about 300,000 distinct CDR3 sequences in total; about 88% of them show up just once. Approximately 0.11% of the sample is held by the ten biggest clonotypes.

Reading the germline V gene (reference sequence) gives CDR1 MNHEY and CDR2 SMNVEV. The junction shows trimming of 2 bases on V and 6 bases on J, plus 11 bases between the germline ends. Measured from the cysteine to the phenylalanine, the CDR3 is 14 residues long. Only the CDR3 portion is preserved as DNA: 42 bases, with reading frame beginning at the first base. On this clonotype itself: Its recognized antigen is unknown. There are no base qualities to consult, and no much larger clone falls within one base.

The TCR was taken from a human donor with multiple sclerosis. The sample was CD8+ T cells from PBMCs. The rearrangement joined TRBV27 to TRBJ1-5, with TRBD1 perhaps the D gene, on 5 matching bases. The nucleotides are TGTGCCAGCAGTTTAGGGGGTGGGGGTCAGCCCCAGCATTTT. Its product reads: CASSLGGGGQPQHF.